This T cell receptor (beta chain) stems from a study of T cells in Graves' hyperthyroidism and ophthalmopathy. Study-level results: Most thyroid-expanded clonotypes above 0.001 were also found in blood. Ophthalmopathy and stable hyperthyroidism were told apart by a 13 V-J model.

This clonotype was counted many times. The antigen is not known. This CDR3 comprises 15 residues. Trimming shortened V by 6 bases and J by 8 bases, and 20 bases separated the two germline ends. Germline CDR1 is MNHNS and CDR2 is SASEGT. The PBMCs studied were ones that came from roughly 9.1 ml fresh peripheral blood. Amplified regions were TCR beta CDR3 sequences from RNA transcripts. The study used the HTBI primer set for a first-round RT-PCR of the TCR CDR3. TCRdb ran MiXCR on the multiplex PCR reads and lists one entry per CDR3 protein. The repertoire holds around 600,000 distinct CDR3 sequences, with 16% as singletons.

This receptor was identified in a woman between 40 and 55 years old with Graves' ophthalmopathy. Sequenced input: blood. The chain recombines TRBV6-1 with TRBJ2-1; D not resolved. The CDR3 DNA follows: TGTGCCAGCAGCCCACCCCGGACCGTTACCTATGAGCAGTTCTTC. Translating gives CASSPPRTVTYEQFF.